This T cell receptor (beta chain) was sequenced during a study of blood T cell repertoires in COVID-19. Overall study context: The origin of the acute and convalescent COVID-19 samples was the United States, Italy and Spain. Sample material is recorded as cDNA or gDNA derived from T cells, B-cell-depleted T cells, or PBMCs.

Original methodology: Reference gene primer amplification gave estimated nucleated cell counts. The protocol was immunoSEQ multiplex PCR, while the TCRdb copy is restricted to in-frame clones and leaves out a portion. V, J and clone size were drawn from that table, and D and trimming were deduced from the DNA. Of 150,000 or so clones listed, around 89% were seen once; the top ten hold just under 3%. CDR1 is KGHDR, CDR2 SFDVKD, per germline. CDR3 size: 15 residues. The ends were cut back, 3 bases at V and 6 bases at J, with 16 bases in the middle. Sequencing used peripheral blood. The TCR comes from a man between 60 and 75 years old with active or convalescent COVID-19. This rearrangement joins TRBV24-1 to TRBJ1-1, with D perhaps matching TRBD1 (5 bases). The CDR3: CATSDPGVPGAEAFF. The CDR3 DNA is TGTGCCACCAGTGATCCGGGGGTGCCGGGGGCTGAAGCTTTCTTT.